These 18 T cell receptor beta chains were all obtained from the same sample, sequenced in a study of blood T cell repertoires in COVID-19. Here immunoSEQ multiplex PCR was the method, and the copy in TCRdb shows in-frame clones only, minus some. The sample holds fewer than 100,000 clones, about 90% seen once. The sample comprised peripheral blood. The receptors come from a man aged 70-80 years with acute or convalescent COVID-19.

This chain connects TRBV2 to TRBJ1-4, with unresolved D. CDR3 length equals 13 residues. The V gene lost 7 bases and the J gene lost 1 base, with 7 bases spanning the gap. CDR1 and CDR2 (germline): SNHLY, FYNNEI. This CDR3 reads CASKAGTNEKLFF. The CDR3 DNA sequence: TGTGCCAGCAAGGCAGGAACTAATGAAAAACTGTTTTTT.

The chain couples TRBV6-2 or TRBV6-3 to TRBJ1-5; D might be TRBD1 (6 bases). Trimming removed 5 bases from V and 4 bases from J, with 12 bases in between. The CDR3 length is 14 residues. The germline V gene encodes CDR1 MNHEY and CDR2 SVGEGT. The DNA of the CDR3 is TGTGCCAGCAGTATCGGACAGCTGAATCAGCCCCAGCATTTT. This gives the protein CASSIGQLNQPQHF.

This sequence joins TRBV29-1 and TRBJ2-2, with TRBD2 matching over 8 bases. V shed 7 bases and J 2 bases; nucleotides not matched to a gene: 6. Germline V gene sequence: CDR1 SQVTM, CDR2 ANQGSEA. The CDR3 loop spans 14 amino acids. The CDR3 loop reads CSAAGGPNTGELFF. The CDR3 coding sequence is TGCAGCGCTGCGGGGGGACCAAACACCGGGGAGCTGTTTTTT.

The chain recombines TRBV2 with TRBJ1-2; the D is unclear. The CDR3 covers 12 residues. The germline CDR1 and CDR2 sequences are SNHLY and FYNNEI. V was trimmed by 3 bases and J by 10 bases, leaving 12 bases between them. DNA for the CDR3: TGTGCCAGCAGTGAGGACTACCCAGCCTACACCTTC. Translation: CASSEDYPAYTF.

V gene TRBV5-5 combines with J gene TRBJ2-5; TRBD2 matches 12 bases. Looked up from germline, CDR1 is SGHKS and CDR2 is YYEKEE (reference sequence). The CDR3 totals 14 residues. The trim removed 4 bases at V and 4 bases at J, leaving 2 bases unmatched. In DNA, the CDR3 is TGTGCCAGCAGCGAGACTAGCGGGGGAGAGACCCAGTACTTC. It yields the protein CASSETSGGETQYF.

This sequence joins TRBV12-3 or TRBV12-4 and TRBJ1-1; 9 bases agree with TRBD1. This CDR3 spans 13 amino acids. J lost 4 bases, V lost 6 bases, and 3 bases had no gene match. The CDR3 spells CASRATGGTEAFF. For the CDR3, the DNA is TGTGCCAGCAGAGCGACAGGGGGCACTGAAGCTTTCTTT.

This chain uses TRBV4-1 with TRBJ1-1, with a possible D match to TRBD1 (6 bases). V was trimmed by 2 bases and J by 6 bases, leaving 19 bases between them. In germline, CDR1 is MGHRA, CDR2 YSYEKL. The CDR3 is 16 residues long. The DNA of the CDR3 is TGCGCCAGCAGCCAACTTCCGCGGGGGCAGGTCGCTGAAGCTTTCTTT. The encoded protein is CASSQLPRGQVAEAFF.

The CDR3 coding sequence is TGTGCCAGCAGTCCCAGGGCCTCTGGGGCCAACGTCCTGACTTTC. It encodes CASSPRASGANVLTF. The chain links TRBV6-5 to TRBJ2-6; D may be TRBD1 (5 bases). Per germline, CDR1 MNHEY and CDR2 SVGAGI. The length of the CDR3 is 15 residues. V dropped 5 bases and J dropped 0 bases, with 8 bases sitting between them.

In this sample, this clone turned up a few times. The V and J genes are TRBV5-1 and TRBJ2-2, with TRBD2 matching 11 bases. Per germline, CDR1 SGHRS and CDR2 YFSETQ. J lost 7 bases, V lost 5 bases, and 10 bases had no gene match. The CDR3 sequence is 16 residues long. The DNA of the CDR3 is TGCGCCAGCAGTAGAACTAGCGGGGGACCCGGCGGGGAGCTGTTTTTT. This translates into CASSRTSGGPGGELFF. Full variable domain (missing parts from reference TRBV5-1 and TRBJ2-2): KAGVTQTPRYLIKTRGQQVTLSCSPISGHRSVSWYQQTPGQGLQFLFEYFSETQRNKGNFPGRFSGRQFSNSRSEMNVSTLELGDSALYLCASSRTSGGPGGELFFGEGSRLTVL.

This chain links TRBV29-1 with TRBJ2-5; 11 nucleotides match TRBD1. Trimming took 4 bases from V and 2 from J; bases not matched to a gene: 3. The CDR3 runs 14 residues. The germline V gene has CDR1 SQVTM and CDR2 ANQGSEA. The CDR3 DNA follows: TGCAGCGTTGCTCGGGACAGGGGGCAAGAGACCCAGTACTTC. Translating it yields CSVARDRGQETQYF.

The chain recombines TRBV28 with TRBJ1-2, with 8 bases identical to TRBD1. The germline CDR1 and CDR2 sequences are MDHEN and SYDVKM. The CDR3 is made up of 15 amino acids. Trimming at V came to 6 bases and at J to 6 bases, leaving 12 bases not matched to a gene. The CDR3 loop is CASRDRVVGYDGYTF. The CDR3, as DNA: TGTGCCAGCAGGGACAGGGTAGTCGGCTACGATGGCTACACCTTC.

J is TRBJ2-2 and V is TRBV2; D is perhaps TRBD2 (6 bases). V was clipped by 4 bases and J by 4 bases, with 16 bases between them. Germline CDR1 SNHLY, CDR2 FYNNEI. The CDR3 has 16 residues. CDR3 residues: CASSAVRDLLTGELFF. CDR3 coding DNA: TGTGCCAGCAGTGCAGTTCGGGACTTACTCACCGGGGAGCTGTTTTTT.

The V call is TRBV25-1, the J call TRBJ2-2; 9 nucleotides align to TRBD2. The CDR3 totals 16 residues. In germline, CDR1 is MGHDK, CDR2 SYGVNS. J gave up 1 base and V 5 bases, and 5 bases lay outside the gene matches. DNA of the CDR3: TGTGCCAGCAGTACGGCTAGCGGGGAGAACACCGGGGAGCTGTTTTTT. It is translated as CASSTASGENTGELFF.

The rearrangement links TRBV14 to TRBJ2-4; TRBD1 matches 11 bases. Trimming took 4 bases from V and 10 from J; bases not matched to a gene: 9. The CDR3 covers 15 residues. Germline V gene sequence: CDR1 SGHDN, CDR2 FVKESK. The chain's CDR3 is CASSLRTGGLNIQYF. DNA for the CDR3: TGTGCCAGCAGCCTCCGGACAGGGGGCTTAAATATTCAGTACTTC.

The chain carries TRBV30 and TRBJ2-7; possible D gene TRBD2, 6 bases. The V end was cut by 1 base, the J end by 5 bases, with 15 bases between. The CDR3 is made up of 14 amino acids. Germline-derived CDR1 and CDR2 are GTSNPN and SVGIG (reference sequence). The CDR3 DNA reads as TGTGCCTGGAGTGCCGGGGGTTTGGGGAACGAGCAGTACTTC. This sequence encodes CAWSAGGLGNEQYF. The complete variable domain, with remaining parts taken from reference TRBV30 and TRBJ2-7, reads SQTIHQWPATLVQPVGSPLSLECTVEGTSNPNLYWYRQAAGRGLQLLFYSVGIGQISSEVPQNLSASRPQDRQFILSSKKLLLSDSGFYLCAWSAGGLGNEQYFGPGTRLTVT.

As DNA, the CDR3 is TGCGCCAGCAGTCGGGACAGGGGCTACAATGAGCAGTTCTTC. Amino acids: CASSRDRGYNEQFF. The V and J genes are TRBV5-1 and TRBJ2-1; 10 bases are shared with TRBD1. CDR1 is SGHRS and CDR2 is YFSETQ in the germline V gene. J lost 3 bases, V lost 5 bases, and 2 bases had no gene match. The CDR3 has 14 residues.

In this sample, this clone turned up once. V usage is TRBV5-4 and J usage is TRBJ2-3, with D possibly TRBD1 on 6 matching bases. The CDR3 loop spans 14 amino acids. Trimming removed 1 base at V and 2 bases at J, with 8 bases between. Germline CDR1 SGHNT, CDR2 YYREEE (reference sequence). CDR3 amino acids: CASSLYRDTDTQYF. The CDR3 DNA reads TGTGCCAGCAGCTTGTACAGGGACACAGATACGCAGTATTTT. Using reference TRBV5-4 and TRBJ2-3 for the parts outside the CDR3, the full variable domain is ETGVTQSPTHLIKTRGQQVTLRCSSQSGHNTVSWYQQALGQGPQFIFQYYREEENGRGNFPPRFSGLQFPNYSSELNVNALELDDSALYLCASSLYRDTDTQYFGPGTRLTVL.

This chain connects TRBV28 to TRBJ2-5; 7 bases map to TRBD1. J was trimmed by 2 bases and V by 6 bases; bases with no gene match: 9. The CDR3 covers 15 residues. The germline gives CDR1 MDHEN, CDR2 SYDVKM. The CDR3 sequence: CASRTNSGGQETQYF. Here the CDR3 DNA reads TGTGCCAGCAGGACAAACTCAGGGGGTCAAGAGACCCAGTACTTC.